Below are 4 T cell receptor beta chains sequenced from a single sample in a study of memory CD8 T cells in hepatitis C reinfection. The data were produced by immunoSEQ multiplex PCR, yet TCRdb's version contains in-frame clones alone and is incomplete. Of more than 35,000 clones in the sample, 70% to 90% were seen once. The time point here: peak reinfection, 3 to 8 weeks after reinfection detection. The sorted cells went straight to TCR sequencing with no prior in vitro expansion. Sample: naive CD8+ T cells sorted from blood. The receptors derive from a man younger than 30 with hepatitis C virus infection.

CDR3 DNA sequence: TGTGCCAGCAGTGGACTAGCGCTTTACGAGCAGTACGTC. Protein sequence: CASSGLALYEQYV. This chain joins TRBV2 and TRBJ2-7, with 8 bases aligning to TRBD2. Trimming removed 4 bases from V and 4 bases from J; junction bases left unmatched: 3. Germline V gene sequence: CDR1 SNHLY, CDR2 FYNNEI. This CDR3 has 13 amino acids.

The chain is built from TRBV19 and TRBJ2-5, with TRBD2 matching over 7 bases. The germline V gene encodes CDR1 LNHDA and CDR2 SQIVND (reference sequence). The junction had 8 bases not matched to a gene; V was cut back by 6 bases and J by 4 bases. This CDR3 spans 14 amino acids. DNA of the CDR3: TGTGCCAGTAGCCTAAACCCGGGAGGAGAGACCCAGTACTTC. It translates to CASSLNPGGETQYF.

The chain employs TRBV4-1 and TRBJ1-3; D gene uncertain. In germline, CDR1 is MGHRA, CDR2 YSYEKL. V was trimmed by 1 base and J by 2 bases, leaving 6 bases between them. The CDR3 extends over 14 amino acids. This CDR3 reads CASSQVAAGNTIYF. The CDR3 coding sequence is TGCGCCAGCAGCCAAGTTGCGGCTGGAAACACCATATATTTT.

The rearrangement links TRBV7-6 to TRBJ2-3; D may be TRBD1 (5 bases). V was clipped by 5 bases and J by 0 bases, with 12 bases between them. CDR3 length equals 15 residues. Germline V gene lookup returns CDR1 SGHVS and CDR2 FNYEAQ. The chain's CDR3 is CASSQDSSSTDTQYF. The DNA for the CDR3 is TGTGCCAGCAGCCAAGACAGCTCTAGCACAGATACGCAGTATTTT.